This T cell receptor beta chain was identified in a study of blood T cell repertoires in COVID-19. Study-level information: Nucleic acid was either cDNA or gDNA, and it came from T cells, B-cell-depleted T cells, or PBMCs.

Trimming left V 0 bases short and J 8 bases short, with 16 bases between. The CDR3 spans 16 residues. The germline CDR1 and CDR2 sequences are LNHNV and YYDKDF (reference sequence). Under the authors' procedure: Reference gene primer amplification gave nucleated cell count estimates. Assay used: immunoSEQ multiplex PCR; TCRdb lists only in-frame clones, some missing. V and J calls and clone size are copied from that table; D and trimming were computed from the DNA. The sample holds more than 200,000 clones, 85% to 90% seen once. The sequenced sample consisted of peripheral blood. The chain recombines TRBV15 with TRBJ1-4; D remains unclear. The clonotype originates from a man in his fifties or sixties with acute or convalescent COVID-19. The CDR3 coding sequence is TGTGCCACCAGCAGAGAGTACGGAGCGGACGGCGAAAAACTGTTTTTT. Translated: CATSREYGADGEKLFF.